One and the same sample provided the 6 T cell receptor beta chains below, sequenced in a study of immune cell composition in non-small cell lung cancer. Normal lung sampling was at least 3 cm from the tumour, as distant as possible. Method: immunoSEQ multiplex PCR; TCRdb's copy keeps in-frame clones and lacks some. This table holds several thousand clones, approximately 80% found once. The sample comprised non-adjacent lung tissue. The receptors stem from a human donor with non-small cell lung cancer.

This clone appeared once. This sequence joins TRBV28 and TRBJ2-1, with TRBD2 matching over 11 bases. The ends lost 5 bases at V and 2 bases at J; junction bases unmatched: 8. Germline V gives CDR1 MDHEN, CDR2 SYDVKM. The CDR3 length is 17 residues. The CDR3: CASSMLAGGGAYNEQFF. The CDR3 DNA reads as TGTGCCAGCAGTATGCTAGCGGGAGGAGGGGCCTACAATGAGCAGTTCTTC. Looking up the rest from reference TRBV28 and TRBJ2-1 gives the full variable domain: DVKVTQSSRYLVKRTGEKVFLECVQDMDHENMFWYRQDPGLGLRLIYFSYDVKMKEKGDIPEGYSVSREKKERFSLILESASTNQTSMYLCASSMLAGGGAYNEQFFGPGTRLTVL.

This clone was seen a handful of times. The chain joins TRBV2 to TRBJ1-5; no clear D gene. Trimming took off 4 bases at V and 2 bases at J, with 6 bases between the two ends. This CDR3 spans 13 amino acids. Germline V gene lookup returns CDR1 SNHLY and CDR2 FYNNEI. CDR3 loop: CASSVSGNQPQHF. In DNA form, the CDR3 reads TGTGCCAGCAGTGTAAGTGGCAATCAGCCCCAGCATTTT. The complete variable domain, with remaining parts taken from reference TRBV2 and TRBJ1-5, reads EPEVTQTPSHQVTQMGQEVILRCVPISNHLYFYWYRQILGQKVEFLVSFYNNEISEKSEIFDDQFSVERPDGSNFTLKIRSTKLEDSAMYFCASSVSGNQPQHFGDGTRLSIL.

The chain combines TRBV2 with TRBJ2-6; no clear D. The V gene's germline CDR1 is SNHLY and CDR2 FYNNEI. Trimming left V 5 bases short and J 4 bases short, with 18 bases between. The CDR3 extends over 17 amino acids. The CDR3 DNA follows: TGTGCCAGCAGTACCCCACAGCTAGGGCCCGGGGCCAACGTCCTGACTTTC. This encodes CASSTPQLGPGANVLTF.

V usage is TRBV6-5 and J usage is TRBJ1-5, with D maybe TRBD1 (5 bases). Germline CDR1 reads MNHEY; CDR2 reads SVGAGI. CDR3 length equals 15 residues. V was cut by 0 bases and J by 2 bases, with 8 bases left in between. DNA for the CDR3: TGTGCCAGCAGTTACTCGGGGGTACGCAATCAGCCCCAGCATTTT. Translating it yields CASSYSGVRNQPQHF.

The chain uses TRBV21-1 and TRBJ1-5. TRBV21-1 is a pseudogene locus. CDR3 length: 17 residues. The CDR3 is CASSKALSSTDNQPQHF. In DNA form, the CDR3 reads TGTGCCAGCAGCAAAGCGCTTTCCAGCACCGACAATCAGCCCCAGCATTTT.

The V gene is TRBV19, the J gene TRBJ2-1; 10 bases are a match to TRBD1. CDR1 and CDR2 from the germline V gene are LNHDA and SQIVND (reference sequence). The length of the CDR3 is 13 residues. V trimming: 5 bases; J trimming: 6 bases; junction bases outside the gene matches: 1. The CDR3 reads CASSGTGVNEQFF. CDR3 DNA: TGTGCCAGTAGTGGGACAGGGGTCAATGAGCAGTTCTTC.